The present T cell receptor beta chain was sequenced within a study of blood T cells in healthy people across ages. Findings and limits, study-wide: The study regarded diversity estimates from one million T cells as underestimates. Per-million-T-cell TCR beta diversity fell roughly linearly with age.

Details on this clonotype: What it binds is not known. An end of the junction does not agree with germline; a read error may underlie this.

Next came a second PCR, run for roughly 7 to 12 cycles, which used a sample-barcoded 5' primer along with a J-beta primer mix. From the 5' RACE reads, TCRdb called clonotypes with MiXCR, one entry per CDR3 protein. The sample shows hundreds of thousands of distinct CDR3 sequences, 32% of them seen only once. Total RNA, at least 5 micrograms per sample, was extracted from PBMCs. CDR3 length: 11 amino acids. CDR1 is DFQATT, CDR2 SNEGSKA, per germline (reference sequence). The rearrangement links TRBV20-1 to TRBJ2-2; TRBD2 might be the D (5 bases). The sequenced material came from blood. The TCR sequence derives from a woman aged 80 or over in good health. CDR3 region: CSARDAGELCF. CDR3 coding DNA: TGCAGTGCTAGAGATGCCGGGGAGCTGTGTTTT.